This TCR beta chain was captured by sequencing in a study of beta chain features in type 1 diabetes. The germline V and J ends were trimmed by 2 bases and 4 bases, with 12 bases remaining between them. CDR1 and CDR2 from the germline V gene are LGHNA and YSLEER. The CDR3 totals 15 residues. This clone was counted a few times. The authors reverse transcribed all of the isolated RNA, so sequencing captured expressed TCRB transcripts. Profiling relied on immunoSEQ multiplex PCR, and the TCRdb table lists in-frame clones only, not all of them. The data show 350,000 to 450,000 clones, about 15% seen once. Sequenced sample: naive CD4+ T cells from blood. This receptor was taken from a man aged 30-40 years in good health. V usage is TRBV4-3 and J usage is TRBJ1-5, with D maybe TRBD1 (6 bases). The CDR3: CASSQREGHNQPQHF. In DNA form, the CDR3 reads TGCGCCAGCAGCCAAAGGGAGGGACATAATCAGCCCCAGCATTTT.